This TCR beta chain was recovered during a study of blood T cell repertoires in COVID-19. Study details: Acute and convalescent COVID-19 specimens originated in the United States, Italy and Spain. Sources were T cells, B-cell-depleted T cells, or PBMCs; the material itself was cDNA or gDNA.

The CDR3 is 12 amino acids. From germline, CDR1 is MGHRA and CDR2 YSYEKL. V was trimmed by 3 bases and J by 8 bases, leaving 8 bases between them. Original processing methods: Estimation of nucleated cell counts relied on the amplification of reference gene primers. Data came from immunoSEQ multiplex PCR; TCRdb stores just in-frame clones and leaves some out. V and J calls and clone size are those listed in that table; D and trimming were worked out from the DNA. Seen here are approximately 240,000 clones, about 90% observed once, and the top ten hold less than 4%. This chain links TRBV4-1 with TRBJ2-1, with a possible D match to TRBD1 (6 bases). Material: peripheral blood. The clonotype comes from a woman aged 30 to 39 who had recovered from COVID-19. The CDR3 coding sequence is TGCGCCAGCAGCCATGAGGGGGATGAGCAGTTCTTC. Protein sequence: CASSHEGDEQFF.